What follows are 21 T cell receptor beta chains derived from one specimen sequenced in a study of cytomegalovirus exposure and HLA in healthy donors. Primers included in the PCR were 60 Vbeta and 13 Jbeta primers. Profiling relied on immunoSEQ multiplex PCR, and the TCRdb table lists in-frame clones only, not all of them. The repertoire holds under 130,000 clones, about 83% seen once, with under 6.5% in the top ten. Sequenced: PBMCs. The receptor set was obtained from a man aged 18 to 30 in good health and CMV-seronegative.

The chain links TRBV5-1 to TRBJ1-1; the match to TRBD1 covers 11 bases. The germline V gene has CDR1 SGHRS and CDR2 YFSETQ. This CDR3 is 14 amino acids long. Trimming removed 4 bases from V and 4 bases from J; junction bases left unmatched: 3. The CDR3 is CASSPDRGPTEAFF. The CDR3 nucleotides read TGCGCCAGCAGCCCGGACAGGGGGCCCACTGAAGCTTTCTTT.

The rearrangement joins TRBV28 to TRBJ1-1, with D unresolved. Germline V gene data show CDR1 as MDHEN and CDR2 as SYDVKM. This CDR3 is built from 12 residues. The V end lost 6 bases, the J end lost 6 bases, and 11 bases lay between the germline ends. CDR3 nucleotides: TGTGCCAGCAGGGATTTCGGGGCTGAAGCTTTCTTT. It encodes CASRDFGAEAFF.

This clone was counted once. The V gene is TRBV29-1, the J gene TRBJ2-5, with D tentatively TRBD1 (5 bases). CDR1 and CDR2 (germline): SQVTM, ANQGSEA. The length of the CDR3 is 16 residues. The ends were cut back, 3 bases at V and 6 bases at J, with 23 bases in the middle. CDR3 nucleotides: TGCAGCGTTGAGGACCGTTTGGGCAGGGCGGAGAAGACCCAGTACTTC. Translated, it gives CSVEDRLGRAEKTQYF.

V usage is TRBV6-5 and J usage is TRBJ1-1, with TRBD1 as a possible D gene (5 bases). CDR3 length: 13 amino acids. From germline, CDR1 is MNHEY and CDR2 SVGAGI. The CDR3 here is CASAIGGVTEAFF. The CDR3 DNA reads TGTGCTTCAGCTATTGGGGGGGTGACTGAAGCTTTCTTT.

V gene TRBV28 combines with J gene TRBJ2-7, with 7 bases fitting TRBD1. The length of the CDR3 is 15 residues. V lost 9 bases to trimming and J lost 7 bases; unmatched junction nucleotides: 18. Germline V gene data show CDR1 as MDHEN and CDR2 as SYDVKM. The CDR3 loop reads CASFSVGQRTMEQYF. In DNA form, the CDR3 reads TGTGCCAGTTTCTCGGTGGGACAGAGAACGATGGAGCAGTACTTC.

The V and J genes are TRBV9 and TRBJ2-7; D is perhaps TRBD2 (7 bases). V lost 5 bases, J lost 1 base, and 19 bases lay in between. CDR1 and CDR2 (germline): SGDLS, YYNGEE. This CDR3 comprises 16 residues. The CDR3 DNA follows: TGTGCCAGCAGTCAGGAGGGGGGGTCTCTGTCCTACGAGCAGTACTTC. This sequence encodes CASSQEGGSLSYEQYF.

The chain has TRBV4-3 and TRBJ1-4; possible D gene TRBD1, 6 bases. Germline V gene data show CDR1 as LGHNA and CDR2 as YSLEER. Trimming left V 3 bases short and J 8 bases short, with 16 bases between. The CDR3 is made up of 15 amino acids. CDR3 DNA: TGCGCCAGCAGCCAGATACACAGGGTAGAGGAAAAACTGTTTTTT. Protein: CASSQIHRVEEKLFF.

The chain links TRBV9 to TRBJ2-1; D is perhaps TRBD1 (5 bases). The CDR3 has 17 amino acids. Germline V CDR1 and CDR2: SGDLS, YYNGEE. The germline V and J ends were trimmed by 0 bases and 7 bases, with 20 bases remaining between them. The CDR3 is CASSVVTETWGRNEQFF. Written as DNA, the CDR3 is TGTGCCAGCAGCGTAGTAACCGAAACCTGGGGCAGGAATGAGCAGTTCTTC.

The rearrangement joins TRBV7-9 to TRBJ2-1; 10 bases map to TRBD2. Unmatched junction bases numbered 5, after V lost 5 bases and J lost 4 bases. Germline V gene lookup returns CDR1 SEHNR and CDR2 FQNEAQ (reference sequence). The CDR3 runs to 15 residues. CDR3 bases: TGTGCCAGCAGCATCGGGACTAGCGATTACAATGAGCAGTTCTTC. Protein sequence: CASSIGTSDYNEQFF.

V is TRBV9 and J is TRBJ2-1; TRBD2 matches 11 bases. Germline V lookup: CDR1 SGDLS, CDR2 YYNGEE. V shed 3 bases, J shed 5 bases, and the junction held 10 bases outside the gene matches. This CDR3 contains 17 residues. The CDR3 protein is CASSGGSGRAWNNEQFF. For the CDR3, the DNA is TGTGCCAGCAGCGGGGGTAGCGGGAGGGCCTGGAACAATGAGCAGTTCTTC. The full variable domain, its missing parts supplied by reference TRBV9 and TRBJ2-1, is DSGVTQTPKHLITATGQRVTLRCSPRSGDLSVYWYQQSLDQGLQFLIQYYNGEERAKGNILERFSAQQFPDLHSELNLSSLELGDSALYFCASSGGSGRAWNNEQFFGPGTRLTVL.

In its sample, this clone ranks as medium-sized. The chain's CDR3 is CASSLTGTYEQYF. As DNA, the CDR3 is TGTGCCAGCAGTTTAACCGGGACCTACGAGCAGTACTTC. The chain is built from TRBV25-1 and TRBJ2-7, with D possibly being TRBD2 (5 bases). This CDR3 region has 13 residues. Germline V lookup: CDR1 MGHDK, CDR2 SYGVNS. Trimming removed 5 bases at V and 2 bases at J, with 10 bases between.

The chain couples TRBV30 to TRBJ2-7; 9 bases map to TRBD1. Trimming took 3 bases from V and 3 from J; bases not matched to a gene: 0. Germline V lookup: CDR1 GTSNPN, CDR2 SVGIG (reference sequence). CDR3 length: 12 amino acids. CDR3 coding DNA: TGTGCCTGGAGGACAGGGGGCTACGAGCAGTACTTC. Translating it yields CAWRTGGYEQYF.

This chain joins TRBV9 and TRBJ2-5; 7 bases align to TRBD2. The CDR3 is made up of 17 amino acids. V shed 0 bases and J 4 bases; nucleotides not matched to a gene: 12. Germline CDR1 SGDLS, CDR2 YYNGEE. CDR3 nucleotide sequence: TGTGCCAGCAGCGTAGACCCGCAGGGAGGGCTAGTAGAGACCCAGTACTTC. Translated, it gives CASSVDPQGGLVETQYF.

This chain links TRBV9 with TRBJ2-2, with 9 positions matching TRBD2. Unmatched junction bases numbered 14, after V lost 6 bases and J lost 8 bases. CDR3 size: 16 residues. Germline V gene lookup returns CDR1 SGDLS and CDR2 YYNGEE. CDR3 amino acids: CASTGVYSGSAGELFF. The DNA for the CDR3 is TGTGCCAGCACCGGCGTTTATAGCGGGAGTGCAGGGGAGCTGTTTTTT.

V gene TRBV27 combines with J gene TRBJ1-1, with 8 bases aligning to TRBD1. This CDR3 has 14 residues. The V gene's germline CDR1 is MNHEY and CDR2 SMNVEV (reference sequence). V shed 6 bases and J 8 bases; nucleotides not matched to a gene: 11. The CDR3 reads CASRELTGAREAFF. CDR3 bases: TGTGCCAGCAGAGAACTGACAGGGGCGAGGGAAGCTTTCTTT.

The chain couples TRBV11-3 to TRBJ2-7; maybe TRBD2 (5 bases). The germline V and J ends were trimmed by 8 bases and 2 bases, with 16 bases remaining between them. Germline V lookup: CDR1 SGHNT, CDR2 YENEEA. The CDR3 loop spans 14 amino acids. This CDR3 reads CASQAPTGTYEQYF. CDR3 bases: TGTGCCAGCCAAGCCCCCACGGGAACCTACGAGCAGTACTTC. Supplemented by reference TRBV11-3 and TRBJ2-7, the full variable domain reads EAGVVQSPRYKIIEKKQPVAFWCNPISGHNTLYWYLQNLGQGPELLIRYENEEAVDDSQLPKDRFSAERLKGVDSTLKIQPAELGDSAVYLCASQAPTGTYEQYFGPGTRLTVT.

The chain carries TRBV7-8 and TRBJ2-2, with TRBD1 matching over 10 bases. Germline CDR1 and CDR2: SGHVS and FQNEAQ. This CDR3 comprises 16 residues. V lost 0 bases and J lost 5; bases outside the gene matches: 3. The CDR3: CASSLADRGWTGELFF. The CDR3 bases are TGTGCCAGCAGCTTAGCGGACAGGGGGTGGACCGGGGAGCTGTTTTTT. The full variable domain, in which reference TRBV7-8 and TRBJ2-2 provide the parts outside the CDR3, is GAGVSQSPRYKVAKRGQDVALRCDPISGHVSLFWYQQALGQGPEFLTYFQNEAQLDKSGLPSDRFFAERPEGSVSTLKIQRTQQEDSAVYLCASSLADRGWTGELFFGEGSRLTVL.

The chain recombines TRBV6-5 with TRBJ2-7; possible D gene TRBD1, 5 bases. Deletions cut 2 bases from V and 0 bases from J, with 5 bases between. Per the germline V gene, CDR1 is MNHEY and CDR2 is SVGAGI. CDR3 length: 13 amino acids. CDR3 sequence reads: CASSYDSSYEQYF. The CDR3 DNA follows: TGTGCCAGCAGTTACGACAGCTCCTACGAGCAGTACTTC.

The CDR3 DNA reads TGTGCCAGTAGTATAGGGGTTGGAGGGCGTCAGCCCCAGCATTTT. Translating it yields CASSIGVGGRQPQHF. The chain carries TRBV19 and TRBJ1-5; D unresolved. The ends were cut back, 1 base at V and 6 bases at J, with 13 bases in the middle. Germline V gene lookup returns CDR1 LNHDA and CDR2 SQIVND (reference sequence). The CDR3 runs 15 residues.

Of note for this clone: The junction and the germline gene differ at one end; a read error may be behind it. The chain carries TRBV7-9 and TRBJ1-2; 7 nucleotides agree with TRBD1. The CDR3 length is 13 residues. From germline, CDR1 is SEHNR and CDR2 FQNEAQ (reference sequence). CDR3 DNA: TGTTCCAGCAGCTTAGAGGGGGCTTCGGGCTACACCTTC. It encodes CSSSLEGASGYTF.

V and J are TRBV6-5 and TRBJ2-7, with 7 bases that match TRBD1. V trimming: 6 bases; J trimming: 3 bases; junction bases outside the gene matches: 8. The CDR3 spans 14 residues. Germline lookup yields CDR1 MNHEY and CDR2 SVGAGI. CDR3 bases: TGTGCCAGCAGCCACACGGGACAGAGCTACGAGCAGTACTTC. As protein: CASSHTGQSYEQYF.